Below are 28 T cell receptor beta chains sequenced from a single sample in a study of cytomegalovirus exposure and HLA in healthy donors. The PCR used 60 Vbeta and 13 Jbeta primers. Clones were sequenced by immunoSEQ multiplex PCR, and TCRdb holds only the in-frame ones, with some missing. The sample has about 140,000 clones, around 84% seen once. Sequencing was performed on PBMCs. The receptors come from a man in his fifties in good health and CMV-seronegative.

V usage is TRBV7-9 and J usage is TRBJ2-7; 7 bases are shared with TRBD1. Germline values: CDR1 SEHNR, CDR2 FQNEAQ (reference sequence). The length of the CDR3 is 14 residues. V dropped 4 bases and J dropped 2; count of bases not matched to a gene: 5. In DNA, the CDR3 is TGTGCCAGCAGCTACTCCGGGACAGCCTACGAGCAGTACTTC. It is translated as CASSYSGTAYEQYF.

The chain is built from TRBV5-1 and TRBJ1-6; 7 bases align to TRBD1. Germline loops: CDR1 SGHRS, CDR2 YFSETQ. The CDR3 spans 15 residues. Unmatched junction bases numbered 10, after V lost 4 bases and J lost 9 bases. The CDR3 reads CASSVLQGRGSPLHF. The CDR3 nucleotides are TGCGCCAGCAGCGTTCTACAGGGGAGAGGTTCACCCCTCCACTTT.

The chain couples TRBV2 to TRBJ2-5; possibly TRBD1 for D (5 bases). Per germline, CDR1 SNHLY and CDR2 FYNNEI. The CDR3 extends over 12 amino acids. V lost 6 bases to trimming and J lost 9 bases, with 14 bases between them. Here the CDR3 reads CASSPLSRAQYF. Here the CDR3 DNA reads TGTGCCAGCAGCCCTTTAAGCAGGGCCCAGTACTTC.

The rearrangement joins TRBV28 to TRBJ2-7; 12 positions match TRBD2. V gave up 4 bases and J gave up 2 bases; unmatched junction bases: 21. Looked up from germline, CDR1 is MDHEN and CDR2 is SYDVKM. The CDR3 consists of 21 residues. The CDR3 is CASSSWVGSTSGGEITYEQYF. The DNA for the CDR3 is TGTGCCAGCAGTTCCTGGGTGGGGTCGACTAGCGGGGGCGAGATTACCTACGAGCAGTACTTC. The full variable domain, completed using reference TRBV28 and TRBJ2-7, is DVKVTQSSRYLVKRTGEKVFLECVQDMDHENMFWYRQDPGLGLRLIYFSYDVKMKEKGDIPEGYSVSREKKERFSLILESASTNQTSMYLCASSSWVGSTSGGEITYEQYFGPGTRLTVT.

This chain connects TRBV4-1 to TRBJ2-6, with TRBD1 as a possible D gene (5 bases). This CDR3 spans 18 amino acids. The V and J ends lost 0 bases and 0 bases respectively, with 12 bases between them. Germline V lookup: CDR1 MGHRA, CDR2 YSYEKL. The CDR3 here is CASSQDRTFSSGANVLTF. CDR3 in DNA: TGCGCCAGCAGCCAAGACCGGACATTCAGCTCTGGGGCCAACGTCCTGACTTTC.

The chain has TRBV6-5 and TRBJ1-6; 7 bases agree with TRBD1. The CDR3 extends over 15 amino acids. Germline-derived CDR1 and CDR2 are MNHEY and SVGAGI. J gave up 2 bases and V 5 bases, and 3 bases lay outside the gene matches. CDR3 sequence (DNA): TGTGCCAGCAGTCCGACAGGGACCTATAATTCACCCCTCCACTTT. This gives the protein CASSPTGTYNSPLHF.

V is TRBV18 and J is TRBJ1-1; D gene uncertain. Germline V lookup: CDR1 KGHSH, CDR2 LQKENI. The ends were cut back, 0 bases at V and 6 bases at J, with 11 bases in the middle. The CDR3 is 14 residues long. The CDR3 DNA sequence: TGTGCCAGCTCACCACCAGTCGTCGGTCCTGAAGCTTTCTTT. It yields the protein CASSPPVVGPEAFF.

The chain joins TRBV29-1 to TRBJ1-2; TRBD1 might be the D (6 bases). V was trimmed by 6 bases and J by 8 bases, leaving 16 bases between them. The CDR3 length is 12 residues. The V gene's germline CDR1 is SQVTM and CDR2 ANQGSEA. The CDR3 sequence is CSVMGGAQGYTF. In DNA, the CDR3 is TGCAGCGTGATGGGGGGGGCTCAGGGCTACACCTTC.

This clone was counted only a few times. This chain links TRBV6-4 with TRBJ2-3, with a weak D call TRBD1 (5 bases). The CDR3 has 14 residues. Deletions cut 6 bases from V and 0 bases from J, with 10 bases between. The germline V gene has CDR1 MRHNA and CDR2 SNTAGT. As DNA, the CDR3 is TGTGCCAGCAGGCAGGGATCTAGCACAGATACGCAGTATTTT. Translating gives CASRQGSSTDTQYF.

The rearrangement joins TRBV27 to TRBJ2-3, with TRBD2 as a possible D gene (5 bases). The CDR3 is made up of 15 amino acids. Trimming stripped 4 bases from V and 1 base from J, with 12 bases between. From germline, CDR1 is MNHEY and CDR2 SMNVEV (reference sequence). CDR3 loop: CASSSPGTRTDTQYF. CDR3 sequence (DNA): TGTGCCAGCAGTTCACCGGGAACCCGCACAGATACGCAGTATTTT.

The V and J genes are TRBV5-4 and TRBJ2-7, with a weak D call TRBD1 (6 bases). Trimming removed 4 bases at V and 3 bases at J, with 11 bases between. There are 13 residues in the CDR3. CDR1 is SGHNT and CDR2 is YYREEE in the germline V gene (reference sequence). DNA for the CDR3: TGTGCCAGCAGCACCCAGGACAGCTACGAGCAGTACTTC. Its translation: CASSTQDSYEQYF.

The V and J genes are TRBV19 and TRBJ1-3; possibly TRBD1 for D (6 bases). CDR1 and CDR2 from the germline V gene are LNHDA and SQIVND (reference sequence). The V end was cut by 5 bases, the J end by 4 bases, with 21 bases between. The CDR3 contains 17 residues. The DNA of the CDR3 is TGTGCCAGTAGTCGGCAGCGTACCGGGACATCCGGAAACACCATATATTTT. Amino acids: CASSRQRTGTSGNTIYF. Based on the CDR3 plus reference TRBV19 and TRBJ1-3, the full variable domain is DGGITQSPKYLFRKEGQNVTLSCEQNLNHDAMYWYRQDPGQGLRLIYYSQIVNDFQKGDIAEGYSVSREKKESFPLTVTSAQKNPTAFYLCASSRQRTGTSGNTIYFGEGSWLTVV.

CDR3 nucleotide sequence: TGTGCCAGCAGCTCCAGGGGGACAGATACGCAGTATTTT. Its translation: CASSSRGTDTQYF. The gene calls are TRBV5-6 and TRBJ2-3; TRBD1 aligns across 7 bases. This CDR3 is built from 13 residues. The V and J ends lost 3 bases and 3 bases, in that order; junction bases with no gene match: 1. Germline CDR1 is SGHDT and CDR2 is YYEEEE.

The CDR3 region has the DNA TGTGCTAGTGGTTTGGTCCTACCCAAAGCTTTCTTT. It translates to CASGLVLPKAFF. The genes are TRBV12-5 and TRBJ1-1; D call uncertain. The germline V gene encodes CDR1 LGHNT and CDR2 FRNRAP. CDR3 length: 12 residues. V shed 0 bases and J shed 9 bases, with 8 bases lying between them.

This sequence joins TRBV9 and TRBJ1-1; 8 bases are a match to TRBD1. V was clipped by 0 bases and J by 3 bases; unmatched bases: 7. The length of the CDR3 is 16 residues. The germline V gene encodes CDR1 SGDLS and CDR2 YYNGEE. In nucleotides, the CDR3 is TGTGCCAGCAGCGTAGTGGCAGGGGGCGCGGACACTGAAGCTTTCTTT. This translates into CASSVVAGGADTEAFF.

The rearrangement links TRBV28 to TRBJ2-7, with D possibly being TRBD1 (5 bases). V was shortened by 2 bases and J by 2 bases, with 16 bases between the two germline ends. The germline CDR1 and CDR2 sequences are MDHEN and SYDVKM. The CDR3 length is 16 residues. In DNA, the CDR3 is TGTGCCAGCAGTTTAGGGGCCGGCAGCTTGACCTACGAGCAGTACTTC. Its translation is CASSLGAGSLTYEQYF. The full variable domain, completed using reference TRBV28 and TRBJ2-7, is DVKVTQSSRYLVKRTGEKVFLECVQDMDHENMFWYRQDPGLGLRLIYFSYDVKMKEKGDIPEGYSVSREKKERFSLILESASTNQTSMYLCASSLGAGSLTYEQYFGPGTRLTVT.

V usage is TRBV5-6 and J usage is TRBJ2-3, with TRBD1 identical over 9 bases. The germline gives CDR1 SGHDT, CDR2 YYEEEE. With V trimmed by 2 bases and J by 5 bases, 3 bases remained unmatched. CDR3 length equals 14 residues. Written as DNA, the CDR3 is TGTGCCAGCAGCTTAGGGACAGGGATAGATACGCAGTATTTT. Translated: CASSLGTGIDTQYF.

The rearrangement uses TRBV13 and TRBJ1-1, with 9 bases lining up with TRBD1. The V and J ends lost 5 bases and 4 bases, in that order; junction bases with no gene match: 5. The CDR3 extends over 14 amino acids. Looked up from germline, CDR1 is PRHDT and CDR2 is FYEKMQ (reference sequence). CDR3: CASSPGQGSTEAFF. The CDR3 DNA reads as TGTGCCAGCAGCCCCGGACAGGGGAGCACTGAAGCTTTCTTT.

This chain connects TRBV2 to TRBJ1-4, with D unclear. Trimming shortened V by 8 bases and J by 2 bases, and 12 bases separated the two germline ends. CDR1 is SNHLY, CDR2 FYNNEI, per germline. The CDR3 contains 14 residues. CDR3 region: CASFEQPTNEKLFF. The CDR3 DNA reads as TGTGCCAGCTTTGAACAGCCCACTAATGAAAAACTGTTTTTT.

The CDR3 DNA reads as TGTGCCAGCAGAGTACGCGGGGGCCAAGATACGCAGTATTTT. Amino acid sequence: CASRVRGGQDTQYF. The chain has TRBV7-9 and TRBJ2-3; perhaps TRBD2 as D (7 bases). Trimming removed 6 bases at V and 5 bases at J, with 15 bases between. Per the germline V gene, CDR1 is SEHNR and CDR2 is FQNEAQ (reference sequence). The CDR3 contains 14 residues.

CDR3 in DNA: TGTGCCAGCAGTACGCGAGGGACAGGGGGCAATCAGCCCCAGCATTTT. Its protein is CASSTRGTGGNQPQHF. J is TRBJ1-5 and V is TRBV28; 10 bases align to TRBD1. This CDR3 spans 16 amino acids. The V segment lost 5 bases and the J segment 2 bases; nucleotides outside the gene matches: 6. Germline V gene sequence: CDR1 MDHEN, CDR2 SYDVKM.

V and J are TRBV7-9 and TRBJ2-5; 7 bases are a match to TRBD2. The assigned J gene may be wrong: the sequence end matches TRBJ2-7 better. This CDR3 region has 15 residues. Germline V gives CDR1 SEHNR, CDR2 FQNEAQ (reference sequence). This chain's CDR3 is CASSPIGSGTYEQYF. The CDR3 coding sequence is TGTGCCAGCAGTCCTATCGGGAGCGGGACCTACGAGCAGTACTTC.

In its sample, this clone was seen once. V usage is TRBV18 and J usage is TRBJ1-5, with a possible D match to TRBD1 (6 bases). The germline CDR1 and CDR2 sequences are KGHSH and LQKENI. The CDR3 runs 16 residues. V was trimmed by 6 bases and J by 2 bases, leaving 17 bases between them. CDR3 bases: TGTGCCAGCTCCCTAACCCAGGGGATGGGCAATCAGCCCCAGCATTTT. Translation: CASSLTQGMGNQPQHF.

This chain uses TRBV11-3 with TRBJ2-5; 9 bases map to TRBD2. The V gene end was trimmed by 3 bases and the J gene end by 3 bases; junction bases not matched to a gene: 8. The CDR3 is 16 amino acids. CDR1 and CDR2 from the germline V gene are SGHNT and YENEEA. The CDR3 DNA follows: TGTGCCAGCAGCTTTTTAAGCGGGGGGCAAAAAGAGACCCAGTACTTC. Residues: CASSFLSGGQKETQYF.

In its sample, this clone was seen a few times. CDR3: CASSQDLLAKNIQYF. The CDR3 coding sequence is TGCGCCAGCAGCCAAGATTTACTAGCCAAAAACATTCAGTACTTC. This chain links TRBV4-1 with TRBJ2-4; D gene unclear. CDR3 length: 15 amino acids. Trimming took 0 bases from V and 0 from J, leaving 6 bases between them. CDR1 is MGHRA and CDR2 is YSYEKL in the germline V gene.

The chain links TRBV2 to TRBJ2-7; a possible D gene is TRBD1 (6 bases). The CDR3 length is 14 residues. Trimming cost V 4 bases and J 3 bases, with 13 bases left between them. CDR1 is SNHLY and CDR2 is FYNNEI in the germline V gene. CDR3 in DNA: TGTGCCAGCAGTGGCTACAGGGCTAACTACGAGCAGTACTTC. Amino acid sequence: CASSGYRANYEQYF.

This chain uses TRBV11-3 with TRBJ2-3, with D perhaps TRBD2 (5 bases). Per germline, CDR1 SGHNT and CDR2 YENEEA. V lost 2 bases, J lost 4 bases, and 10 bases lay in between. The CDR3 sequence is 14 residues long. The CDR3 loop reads CASSLSLGADTQYF. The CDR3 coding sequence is TGTGCCAGCAGCTTAAGCCTCGGGGCAGATACGCAGTATTTT.

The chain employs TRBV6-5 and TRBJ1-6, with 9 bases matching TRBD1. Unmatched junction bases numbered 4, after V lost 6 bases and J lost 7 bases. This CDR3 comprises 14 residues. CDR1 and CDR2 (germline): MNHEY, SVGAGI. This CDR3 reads CASRPGQGNSPLHF. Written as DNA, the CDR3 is TGTGCCAGCAGACCGGGACAGGGAAATTCACCCCTCCACTTT.